One and the same sample provided the 15 T cell receptor beta chains below, sequenced in a study of T cell changes during pregnancy in multiple sclerosis. Method: immunoSEQ multiplex PCR; TCRdb's copy keeps in-frame clones and lacks some. This sample yields about 51,000 clones, of which around 93% are seen a single time; around 1.9% belongs to the top ten. The sample here was peripheral blood, taken in the second trimester of pregnancy. These TCRs come from a female donor with multiple sclerosis, enrolled in a pregnancy study.

This clone was observed a handful of times. J is TRBJ2-4 and V is TRBV2, with TRBD1 as a possible D gene (5 bases). The CDR3 is 12 residues long. Germline V lookup: CDR1 SNHLY, CDR2 FYNNEI. V shed 8 bases and J shed 9 bases, with 14 bases lying between them. CDR3 DNA: TGTGCCAGCGGGGCAATAACGGTCATTCAGTACTTC. It is translated as CASGAITVIQYF.

This clone appeared a single time. In DNA, the CDR3 is TGTGCCAGCAGTTTAAGGTGGCAGAGGGCAACTAATGAAAAACTGTTTTTT. It yields the protein CASSLRWQRATNEKLFF. This chain connects TRBV28 to TRBJ1-4; D remains ambiguous. Germline values: CDR1 MDHEN, CDR2 SYDVKM. Between the trimmed V and J ends, which lost 2 bases and 0 bases, there was a span of 13 bases. The CDR3 runs to 17 residues.

The V and J genes are TRBV28 and TRBJ1-1, with a weak D call TRBD1 (6 bases). The length of the CDR3 is 15 residues. Trimming shortened V by 2 bases and J by 4 bases, and 14 bases separated the two germline ends. The germline V gene has CDR1 MDHEN and CDR2 SYDVKM. The CDR3 DNA follows: TGTGCCAGCAGTTTAGGGGGGGCTGGTGCCACTGAAGCTTTCTTT. Protein product: CASSLGGAGATEAFF.

This clone has more than one count but fewer than ten. The rearrangement joins TRBV7-9 to TRBJ2-7; 9 bases agree with TRBD1. The CDR3 loop spans 14 amino acids. Germline V gene lookup returns CDR1 SEHNR and CDR2 FQNEAQ (reference sequence). V was pared by 3 bases and J by 6 bases, with 6 bases of the junction left unmatched. The DNA of the CDR3 is TGTGCCAGCAGCTTCGAACAGGGGGCGTCCGAGCAGTACTTC. Amino acid sequence: CASSFEQGASEQYF.

V usage is TRBV4-3 and J usage is TRBJ2-2; TRBD1 is a possible D gene (7 bases). Trimming cost V 0 bases and J 5 bases, with 13 bases left between them. In germline, CDR1 is LGHNA, CDR2 YSLEER. The CDR3 runs to 16 residues. In DNA form, the CDR3 reads TGCGCCAGCAGCCAAGATATGGCAGGGGGGACCGGGGAGCTGTTTTTT. It specifies CASSQDMAGGTGELFF.

The chain joins TRBV7-6 to TRBJ2-7, with 10 bases lining up with TRBD1. V shed 5 bases, J shed 5 bases, and the junction held 9 bases outside the gene matches. The germline CDR1 and CDR2 sequences are SGHVS and FNYEAQ. CDR3 length equals 15 residues. In nucleotides, the CDR3 is TGTGCCAGCAGCCCCCGCCCGGGACAGGGGAACGAGCAGTACTTC. It specifies CASSPRPGQGNEQYF.

This clone turned up a few times. This chain joins TRBV11-3 and TRBJ1-2; TRBD1 agrees at 8 bases. J gave up 0 bases and V 8 bases, and 2 bases lay outside the gene matches. There are 13 residues in the CDR3. Germline V gene data show CDR1 as SGHNT and CDR2 as YENEEA. This chain's CDR3 is CASGQGANYGYTF. CDR3 sequence (DNA): TGTGCCAGCGGACAGGGAGCTAACTATGGCTACACCTTC.

The gene calls are TRBV19 and TRBJ2-1, with D tentatively TRBD1 (6 bases). This CDR3 is built from 15 residues. V lost 10 bases and J lost 2, with 18 bases in between. Germline CDR1 is LNHDA and CDR2 is SQIVND (reference sequence). CDR3 region: CATGDWTATYNEQFF. The CDR3 DNA is TGTGCCACGGGCGACTGGACAGCTACCTACAATGAGCAGTTCTTC.

The V and J genes are TRBV30 and TRBJ2-1, with 10 bases fitting TRBD2. The trim removed 4 bases at V and 6 bases at J, leaving 3 bases unmatched. The germline gives CDR1 GTSNPN, CDR2 SVGIG (reference sequence). This CDR3 spans 13 amino acids. The CDR3 sequence is CAWTRLAGNEQFF. The CDR3 nucleotides read TGTGCCTGGACGCGACTAGCGGGCAATGAGCAGTTCTTC.

V usage is TRBV2 and J usage is TRBJ2-2; 9 bases fit TRBD1. The CDR3 spans 16 residues. Losses at the gene ends were 5 bases for V and 7 bases for J; bases not matched to a gene: 11. CDR1 SNHLY and CDR2 FYNNEI come from the germline V gene. CDR3 in DNA: TGTGCCAGCAGTCGGACCGGGACAGGGTCGAACGGGGAGCTGTTTTTT. It is translated as CASSRTGTGSNGELFF.

The V and J genes are TRBV19 and TRBJ1-4; no reliable D call. The CDR3 covers 10 residues. Trimming cost V 10 bases and J 7 bases, with 7 bases left between them. Germline CDR1 and CDR2: LNHDA and SQIVND (reference sequence). CDR3 loop: CATSGEKLFF. For the CDR3, the DNA is TGTGCCACCTCGGGTGAAAAACTGTTTTTT.

In its sample, this clone was seen once. V is TRBV21-1 and J is TRBJ2-3; the listed D gene, TRBD2, was not tested against the DNA. TRBV21-1 is a pseudogene. The CDR3 covers 20 residues. CDR3 in DNA: TGTGCCAGCAGCAAGGGACTAGCGGGAGGATATGGCGACACCCGCGATACGCAGTATTTT. It specifies CASSKGLAGGYGDTRDTQYF.

V usage is TRBV18 and J usage is TRBJ2-7, with D maybe TRBD1 (6 bases). The CDR3 extends over 13 amino acids. V shed 3 bases and J shed 5 bases, with 11 bases lying between them. Germline V gene sequence: CDR1 KGHSH, CDR2 LQKENI. This CDR3 reads CASSPTGLHEQYF. The CDR3 coding sequence is TGTGCCAGCTCACCGACAGGTCTCCACGAGCAGTACTTC.

This clone has only one observation. V gene TRBV5-4 combines with J gene TRBJ2-3; D unclear. The CDR3 spans 16 residues. CDR1 is SGHNT, CDR2 YYREEE, per germline (reference sequence). The germline V and J ends were trimmed by 4 bases and 2 bases, with 17 bases remaining between them. The CDR3 nucleotides read TGTGCCAGCAGCCCTGCTGAGCGCAAAAACACAGATACGCAGTATTTT. Its protein is CASSPAERKNTDTQYF.

This clone is a singleton in its sample. The V call is TRBV10-3, the J call TRBJ2-5; weak D call: TRBD2 (5 bases). The CDR3 has 17 residues. The germline V and J ends were trimmed by 0 bases and 5 bases, with 19 bases remaining between them. CDR1 and CDR2 from the germline V gene are ENHRY and SYGVKD. The CDR3 region is CAISESKGQLGGETQYF. The DNA of the CDR3 is TGTGCCATCAGTGAGTCGAAGGGCCAGCTAGGCGGGGAGACCCAGTACTTC.